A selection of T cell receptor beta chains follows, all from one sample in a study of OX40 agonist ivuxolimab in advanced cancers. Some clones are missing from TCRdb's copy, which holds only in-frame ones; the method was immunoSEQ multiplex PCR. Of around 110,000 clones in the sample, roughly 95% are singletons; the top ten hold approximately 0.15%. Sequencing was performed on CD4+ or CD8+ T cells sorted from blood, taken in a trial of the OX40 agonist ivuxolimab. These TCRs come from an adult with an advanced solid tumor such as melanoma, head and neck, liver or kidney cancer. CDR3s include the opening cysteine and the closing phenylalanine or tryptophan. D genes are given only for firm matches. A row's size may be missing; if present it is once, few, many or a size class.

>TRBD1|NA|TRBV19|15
CASSPPDRDHNEQFF
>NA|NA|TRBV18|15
CASSPGLSSSYEQYF
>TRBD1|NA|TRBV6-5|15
CASSYRRGQNQPQHF
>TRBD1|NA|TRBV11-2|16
CASSTGQGAPTGELFF
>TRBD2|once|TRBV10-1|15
CASSESIASGDEQFF
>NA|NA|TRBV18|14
CASSPDSIQGELFF
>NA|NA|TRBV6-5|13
CATIEGGGYGYTF
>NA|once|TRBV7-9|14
CASSWGGDYNEQFF
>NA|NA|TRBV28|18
CASSSLLGSAIMNTEAFF
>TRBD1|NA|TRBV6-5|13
CASSYSNRGEQYF